Below, 12 T cell receptor beta chains from the same sample are listed, as sequenced in a study of cytomegalovirus exposure and HLA in healthy donors. Primers: 60 Vbeta forward and 13 Jbeta reverse. Profiled with immunoSEQ multiplex PCR; TCRdb holds only in-frame clones, not every one. The sample holds some 76,000 clones. Sequencing input: PBMCs. These receptors all come from a man between 35 and 55 years old in good health and CMV-seronegative.

The genes are TRBV5-6 and TRBJ2-1; possibly TRBD1 for D (6 bases). The V end was cut by 2 bases, the J end by 3 bases, with 12 bases between. The CDR3 covers 15 residues. Looked up from germline, CDR1 is SGHDT and CDR2 is YYEEEE. CDR3 loop: CASSFGGINYNEQFF. The CDR3 DNA follows: TGTGCCAGCAGCTTTGGGGGCATCAACTACAATGAGCAGTTCTTC.

The V gene is TRBV19, the J gene TRBJ1-2, with D unclear. The ends were cut back, 3 bases at V and 3 bases at J, with 14 bases in the middle. Germline lookup yields CDR1 LNHDA and CDR2 SQIVND (reference sequence). The CDR3 is 15 residues long. The CDR3 protein is CASSMSRFGDYGYTF. The CDR3 DNA is TGTGCCAGTAGTATGTCCCGTTTCGGGGACTATGGCTACACCTTC.

The CDR3 coding sequence is TGCGCCAGCAGCCAACGGACAGGGGACAATCAGCCCCAGCATTTT. Translated, it gives CASSQRTGDNQPQHF. The rearrangement links TRBV4-1 to TRBJ1-5; 9 bases align to TRBD1. This CDR3 comprises 15 residues. Germline V lookup: CDR1 MGHRA, CDR2 YSYEKL. V lost 2 bases, J lost 3 bases, and 2 bases stayed unmatched.

The J gene is TRBJ2-5, the V gene TRBV20-1; D ambiguous. Germline CDR1 DFQATT, CDR2 SNEGSKA (reference sequence). V gave up 1 base and J gave up 6 bases, with 3 bases separating them. The CDR3 totals 10 residues. The CDR3 loop is CSARGQTQYF. DNA for the CDR3: TGCAGTGCTAGAGGGCAGACCCAGTACTTC.

The chain recombines TRBV5-1 with TRBJ2-6, with D uncertain. The CDR3 runs 15 residues. V was pared by 0 bases and J by 1 base, with 5 bases between. Germline lookup yields CDR1 SGHRS and CDR2 YFSETQ. DNA for the CDR3: TGCGCCAGCAGCTTGGCAGGATCTGGGGCCAACGTCCTGACTTTC. Translating it yields CASSLAGSGANVLTF.

V usage is TRBV10-3 and J usage is TRBJ1-5, with 7 nucleotides matching TRBD1. V gave up 3 bases and J gave up 5 bases; unmatched junction bases: 7. Per the germline V gene, CDR1 is ENHRY and CDR2 is SYGVKD. CDR3 length: 15 amino acids. The CDR3 spells CAISDSQRGHQPQHF. CDR3 nucleotide sequence: TGTGCCATCAGTGACAGCCAGAGGGGGCATCAGCCCCAGCATTTT.

The gene calls are TRBV4-2 and TRBJ2-7, with 12 bases identical to TRBD1. Germline trimming cut 3 bases from V and 6 bases from J; bases unmatched to any gene: 9. CDR1 is LGHNA, CDR2 YNFKEQ, per germline. This CDR3 region has 16 residues. CDR3 nucleotides: TGTGCCAGCAGCCATCCCACCGGGACAGGGGGCAGCGAGCAGTACTTC. Translation: CASSHPTGTGGSEQYF.

The J gene is TRBJ1-6, the V gene TRBV29-1; the match to TRBD1 covers 8 bases. From germline, CDR1 is SQVTM and CDR2 ANQGSEA. The CDR3 is made up of 13 amino acids. With V trimmed by 5 bases and J by 8 bases, 5 bases remained unmatched. The CDR3 bases are TGCAGCGTTAGTTTGGACAGGGATTCACCCCTCCACTTT. It encodes CSVSLDRDSPLHF.

This chain uses TRBV5-5 with TRBJ2-1; 10 nucleotides line up with TRBD2. After removal of 8 bases from V and 11 bases from J, the junction contained 7 bases not matched to a gene. The germline gives CDR1 SGHKS, CDR2 YYEKEE (reference sequence). The CDR3 has 12 residues. The DNA of the CDR3 is TGTGCCAGTCTAGCGGGGGAACTACAGCAGTTCTTC. This gives the protein CASLAGELQQFF.

The rearrangement uses TRBV7-2 and TRBJ2-1, with 13 bases matching TRBD2. Germline CDR1 is SGHTA and CDR2 is FQGNSA. The CDR3 sequence is 18 residues long. With 5 bases clipped from V and 2 bases from J, the junction kept 9 bases outside the gene matches. CDR3 nucleotide sequence: TGTGCCAGCAGCCCGAGGACTAGCGGGAGTCGGACCTACAATGAGCAGTTCTTC. Protein: CASSPRTSGSRTYNEQFF. Looking up the rest from reference TRBV7-2 and TRBJ2-1 gives the full variable domain: GAGVSQSPSNKVTEKGKDVELRCDPISGHTALYWYRQSLGQGLEFLIYFQGNSAPDKSGLPSDRFSAERTGGSVSTLTIQRTQQEDSAVYLCASSPRTSGSRTYNEQFFGPGTRLTVL.

The chain is built from TRBV7-9 and TRBJ2-7, with TRBD2 matching over 7 bases. Germline CDR1 is SEHNR and CDR2 is FQNEAQ (reference sequence). Trimming at V came to 5 bases and at J to 2 bases, leaving 12 bases not matched to a gene. CDR3 length: 16 residues. The CDR3 sequence: CASSPYTSALAYEQYF. Written as DNA, the CDR3 is TGTGCCAGCAGCCCTTATACTAGCGCACTAGCCTACGAGCAGTACTTC.

In nucleotides, the CDR3 is TGTGCCAGCAGCCAAGTCCCGGGGGAGGTGGATGGCTACACCTTC. Translation gives CASSQVPGEVDGYTF. This chain links TRBV14 with TRBJ1-2; TRBD1 might be the D (5 bases). The germline V gene has CDR1 SGHDN and CDR2 FVKESK. The CDR3 extends over 15 amino acids. Trimming stripped 1 base from V and 6 bases from J, with 15 bases between.